The 4 T cell receptor beta chains below come from one sample, sequenced in a study of T cell repertoires in cytomegalovirus infection (dated by TCRdb to between 2018 and 2020). The run used an Illumina HiSeq 1500. TCRdb trimmed the raw reads at Q25, called clones with MiXCR and kept productive beta chains. Each CDR3 protein appears once, grouped with its most common genes and DNA. In all, the sample holds about 830,000 distinct CDR3 sequences, and around a third of those were seen once. The ten largest make up roughly 12% of the sample. Per the publication, the treatment or condition label means: in vitro stimulation with specific CMV peptide epitopes to enrich CMV-specific T cells. The antigens for these receptors are not known. Sequencing used cultured CD8+ T cells from PBMCs, obtained from culture after CMV antigen stimulation. The receptors here all came from a human donor in good health (CMV status not recorded). Some clones in this sample may be carry-over from other donors' samples.

This clonotype was detected many times. This chain uses TRBV6-1 with TRBJ1-1; D unresolved. The germline V gene has CDR1 MNHNS and CDR2 SASEGT. V was clipped by 2 bases and J by 1 base, with 5 bases between them. The CDR3 has 13 residues. The CDR3 spells CASSEQQNTEAFF. DNA of the CDR3: TGTGCCAGCAGTGAACAGCAGAACACTGAAGCTTTCTTT.

The chain recombines TRBV7-8 with TRBJ2-1; D possibly uses TRBD1 or TRBD2 (5 bases each). CDR1 SGHVS and CDR2 FQNEAQ come from the germline V gene. The V and J ends lost 5 bases and 9 bases respectively, with 17 bases between them. CDR3 length: 14 residues. CDR3 protein: CASSPDTRGAEQFF. CDR3 DNA: TGTGCCAGCAGCCCAGATACTCGAGGGGCTGAGCAGTTCTTC.

This clonotype was seen a few times. The V gene is TRBV4-2, the J gene TRBJ2-1; maybe TRBD2 (6 bases). CDR3 size: 14 residues. Germline CDR1 reads LGHNA; CDR2 reads YNFKEQ. The V end lost 1 base, the J end lost 6 bases, and 10 bases lay between the germline ends. The CDR3 protein is CASSQAVLANEQFF. The CDR3 nucleotides read TGTGCCAGCAGCCAAGCGGTACTAGCCAATGAGCAGTTCTTC.

This clonotype appeared a few times. J is TRBJ2-1 and V is TRBV6-5, with D perhaps matching TRBD1 (7 bases). From germline, CDR1 is MNHEY and CDR2 SVGAGI. The CDR3 has 16 residues. V was shortened by 5 bases and J by 2 bases, with 16 bases between the two germline ends. CDR3 protein: CASSANQGGPYNEQFF. In DNA, the CDR3 is TGTGCCAGCAGTGCGAACCAGGGGGGACCCTACAATGAGCAGTTCTTC.